This entry lists 13 T cell receptor beta chains sequenced from one sample in a study of blood T cell repertoires in COVID-19. Only in-frame clones appear in the TCRdb table, and some are missing; sequencing was by immunoSEQ multiplex PCR. This table holds 86,000 or so clones, roughly 86% found once. Sequenced material: peripheral blood. All receptors come from a middle-aged man with active or convalescent COVID-19.

In nucleotides, the CDR3 is TGTGCCACCAGTGCTGGGACAGGGGCCTACGAGCAGTACTTC. This sequence encodes CATSAGTGAYEQYF. The rearrangement uses TRBV24-1 and TRBJ2-7, with 10 bases matching TRBD1. The V and J ends lost 5 bases and 2 bases, in that order; junction bases with no gene match: 2. The CDR3 is made up of 14 amino acids. The germline V gene encodes CDR1 KGHDR and CDR2 SFDVKD.

The chain recombines TRBV24-1 with TRBJ1-5, with D perhaps TRBD1 (5 bases). The CDR3 is 15 residues long. In germline, CDR1 is KGHDR, CDR2 SFDVKD. The V gene lost 4 bases and the J gene lost 0 bases, with 9 bases spanning the gap. The CDR3 DNA sequence: TGTGCCACCAGTGAAAGGGGCAATAGCAATCAGCCCCAGCATTTT. Its translation is CATSERGNSNQPQHF.

This chain links TRBV10-1 with TRBJ2-2; 8 bases map to TRBD1. From germline, CDR1 is WNHNN and CDR2 SYGVQD (reference sequence). V shed 3 bases and J 6 bases; nucleotides not matched to a gene: 0. The CDR3 length is 13 residues. CDR3 in DNA: TGCGCCAGCAGTGAACAGGGGGCCGGGGAGCTGTTTTTT. Translated: CASSEQGAGELFF.

J is TRBJ1-1 and V is TRBV5-8; D gene ambiguous. V was trimmed by 0 bases and J by 1 base, leaving 7 bases between them. CDR1 and CDR2 from the germline V gene are SGHTS and YDEGEE. The length of the CDR3 is 14 residues. The DNA of the CDR3 is TGTGCCAGCAGCTTGGCACACAAGAACACTGAAGCTTTCTTT. Encoded protein: CASSLAHKNTEAFF.

The chain combines TRBV20-1 with TRBJ2-3, with 8 nucleotides matching TRBD1. The CDR3 runs 14 residues. Germline assignment: CDR1 DFQATT and CDR2 SNEGSKA (reference sequence). V shed 3 bases and J 0 bases; nucleotides not matched to a gene: 2. The CDR3 loop reads CSASGQGSTDTQYF. As DNA, the CDR3 is TGCAGTGCTAGTGGACAGGGTAGCACAGATACGCAGTATTTT.

This clone was counted a single time. V usage is TRBV24-1 and J usage is TRBJ2-3; the D gene is possibly TRBD2 (6 bases). V shed 4 bases and J shed 0 bases, with 13 bases lying between them. CDR3 length: 16 amino acids. In germline, CDR1 is KGHDR, CDR2 SFDVKD. The CDR3 region has the DNA TGTGCCACCAGTGACCCCGGAGGGATTAGCACAGATACGCAGTATTTT. This codes for CATSDPGGISTDTQYF.

The J gene is TRBJ2-7, the V gene TRBV4-3; TRBD1 aligns across 7 bases. Germline V gene sequence: CDR1 LGHNA, CDR2 YSLEER. V was clipped by 4 bases and J by 6 bases; unmatched bases: 6. The CDR3 has 13 residues. CDR3 loop: CASSLRGGSEQYF. As DNA, the CDR3 is TGCGCCAGCAGCCTCAGAGGGGGCTCCGAGCAGTACTTC.

The chain employs TRBV11-3 and TRBJ1-1; 7 bases align to TRBD1. Germline V lookup: CDR1 SGHNT, CDR2 YENEEA. The CDR3 length is 14 residues. The V and J ends lost 1 base and 1 base, in that order; junction bases with no gene match: 0. For the CDR3, the DNA is TGTGCCAGCAGCTTAGGGACAGGGAACACTGAAGCTTTCTTT. Encoded protein: CASSLGTGNTEAFF.

DNA for the CDR3: TGTGCCAGCAGTGGACAGACCGCGAACACCGGGGAGCTGTTTTTT. Amino acids: CASSGQTANTGELFF. The chain is built from TRBV2 and TRBJ2-2; a weak D match, TRBD1 (5 bases). The length of the CDR3 is 15 residues. The ends were cut back, 4 bases at V and 0 bases at J, with 9 bases in the middle. Germline V gene sequence: CDR1 SNHLY, CDR2 FYNNEI.

The chain joins TRBV5-1 to TRBJ2-3; TRBD2 agrees at 8 bases. V was clipped by 6 bases and J by 2 bases; unmatched bases: 5. The CDR3 spans 14 residues. In germline, CDR1 is SGHRS, CDR2 YFSETQ. CDR3 in DNA: TGCGCCAGCAATCCGGGGGGGGCCACAGATACGCAGTATTTT. As protein: CASNPGGATDTQYF.

This clone was found a few times. The rearrangement joins TRBV6-1 to TRBJ1-5; tentative D call: TRBD1 (5 bases). V lost 1 base to trimming and J lost 6 bases, with 10 bases between them. Germline V gives CDR1 MNHNS, CDR2 SASEGT. The CDR3 runs to 14 residues. The CDR3 sequence: CASSEVTGGQPQHF. CDR3 in DNA: TGTGCCAGCAGTGAAGTTACAGGCGGTCAGCCCCAGCATTTT.

The chain links TRBV6-5 to TRBJ2-3, with 8 positions matching TRBD1. With 4 bases clipped from V and 4 bases from J, the junction kept 4 bases outside the gene matches. The germline gives CDR1 MNHEY, CDR2 SVGAGI. This CDR3 comprises 14 residues. CDR3 DNA sequence: TGTGCCAGCAGTTGGGACAGGACGGCAGATACGCAGTATTTT. Translating it yields CASSWDRTADTQYF.

The V and J genes are TRBV7-8 and TRBJ2-7; unclear D gene. CDR1 and CDR2 from the germline V gene are SGHVS and FQNEAQ. The CDR3 loop spans 16 amino acids. The V end lost 0 bases, the J end lost 0 bases, and 12 bases lay between the germline ends. The CDR3 loop is CASSLASGANSYEQYF. CDR3 in DNA: TGTGCCAGCAGCTTAGCTTCGGGTGCGAACTCCTACGAGCAGTACTTC.